Sequencing of this TCR beta chain was carried out in a study of response to subunit inactivated influenza vaccine. Study conclusions and caveats: There was a suggestion from the authors that each seasonal influenza vaccination recruits few new T cells.

A note on this clonotype: Its target is unknown.

Trimming shortened V by 6 bases and J by 7 bases, and 21 bases separated the two germline ends. This CDR3 has 14 residues. Germline V gives CDR1 DFQATT, CDR2 SNEGSKA (reference sequence). TCRdb recomputed calls from the RT-PCR reads with MiXCR, one row per CDR3 protein. The sample carries more than 200,000 distinct CDR3 sequences, 12% recorded once. The chain is built from TRBV20-1 and TRBJ2-5; D uncertain. The clonotype originates from a man aged 45-65 years who received an inactivated influenza vaccine. The sequencing here drew on non-naive T cells sorted from PBMCs, taken approximately 15 days before vaccination. In nucleotides, the CDR3 is TGCAGTGCCGACGGCCTCCAAAGGAAATCGACCCAGTACTTC. It yields the protein CSADGLQRKSTQYF.